Listed below are T cell receptor beta chains from one sample, sequenced in a study of response to subunit inactivated influenza vaccine. TCRdb re-derived calls from the RT-PCR reads in MiXCR, one entry per CDR3 protein. The repertoire holds under 800,000 distinct CDR3 sequences, with about 14% as singletons. Sequencing used PBMCs from blood, obtained 14 to 15 days before vaccination. Receptors originate from a man aged 50 or older who received an inactivated influenza vaccine. Each CDR3 is given with its conserved first and last residue. A D gene is named only where the DNA matches it firmly. Expanded clones get a size class; other rows say once, few or many, or leave the size out.

clone_size | j_call | v_call | d_call | cdr3_aa | cdr3_nt
few | TRBJ2-3 | TRBV10-1 | TRBD2 | CASNGGTSTDTQYF | TGCGCCAGCAACGGGGGGACTAGCACAGATACGCAGTATTTT
. | TRBJ1-1 | TRBV11-2 | TRBD1 | CASSFDRGVSTEAFF | TGTGCCAGCAGCTTCGACAGGGGGGTTTCCACTGAAGCTTTCTTT
. | TRBJ2-1 | TRBV19 | TRBD2 | CASSALAGGISYNEQFF | TGTGCCAGTAGTGCATTAGCGGGAGGGATCTCCTACAATGAGCAGTTCTTC
few | TRBJ2-7 | TRBV6-1 | TRBD2 | CASSDQLAREQYF | TGTGCCAGCAGTGATCAACTAGCGAGGGAGCAGTACTTC
few | TRBJ2-2 | TRBV9 | TRBD2 | CASSVDPHGSGGANTGELFF | TGTGCCAGCAGCGTAGACCCACACGGGAGCGGGGGGGCGAACACCGGGGAGCTGTTTTTT
. | TRBJ1-5 | TRBV12-3/TRBV12-4 | . | CASSSGVGSNQPQHF | TGTGCCAGCAGCTCCGGGGTAGGTAGCAATCAGCCCCAGCATTTT
few | TRBJ2-1 | TRBV11-1 | TRBD2 | CASSRSGDYNEQFF | TGTGCCAGCAGCCGGAGCGGGGACTACAATGAGCAGTTCTTC
many | TRBJ2-2 | TRBV3-1 | TRBD2 | CASSQELAGATGELFF | TGTGCCAGCAGCCAAGAACTAGCGGGAGCCACCGGGGAGCTGTTTTTT
. | TRBJ2-6 | TRBV20-1 | . | CSAEDRTF | TGCAGTGCCGAAGACAGGACTTTC
. | TRBJ2-7 | TRBV28 | . | CASSSGTLHEQYF | TGTGCCAGCAGTTCCGGGACACTCCACGAGCAGTACTTC
few | TRBJ1-1 | TRBV2 | . | CASSDIWQVNTEAFF | TGTGCCAGCAGTGATATCTGGCAGGTGAACACTGAAGCTTTCTTT
many | TRBJ1-2 | TRBV4-2 | . | CASSQDRVGFGSNYGYTF | TGTGCCAGCAGCCAAGATCGGGTGGGATTCGGTAGCAACTATGGCTACACCTTC
few | TRBJ2-7 | TRBV20-1 | . | CSVGRGEQYF | TGCAGTGTCGGACGTGGCGAGCAGTACTTC
many | TRBJ2-3 | TRBV4-1 | TRBD1 | CASSLSGGGVTDTQYF | TGCGCCAGCAGCCTTTCAGGGGGCGGGGTGACAGATACGCAGTATTTT
many | TRBJ1-2 | TRBV12-3/TRBV12-4 | . | CASSFLGSNYGYTF | TGTGCCAGCAGTTTTCTGGGATCTAACTATGGCTACACCTTC
. | TRBJ2-5 | TRBV7-6 | . | CASSPPRVRGETQYF | TGTGCCAGCAGCCCCCCCCGAGTCCGAGGAGAGACCCAGTACTTC
few | TRBJ2-3 | TRBV29-1 | . | CSVQRGSDTQYF | TGCAGCGTTCAAAGGGGCTCAGATACGCAGTATTTT
few | TRBJ2-3 | TRBV6-2/TRBV6-3 | TRBD2 | CASSWRGGQADTQYF | TGTGCCAGCAGTTGGCGGGGGGGCCAAGCAGATACGCAGTATTTT
few | TRBJ2-3 | TRBV28 | . | CASSRAGTPFVDTQYF | TGTGCCAGCAGTCGGGCCGGGACGCCCTTTGTGGATACGCAGTATTTT
. | TRBJ1-1 | TRBV14 | . | CASSQGTLRMNTEAFF | TGTGCCAGCAGCCAAGGAACCTTAAGAATGAACACTGAAGCTTTCTTT
few | TRBJ1-1 | TRBV12-3/TRBV12-4 | . | CASSPGVENTEAFF | TGTGCCAGCAGTCCCGGGGTAGAGAACACTGAAGCTTTCTTT
. | TRBJ2-6 | TRBV7-3 | . | CASSLPGPGANVLTF | TGTGCCAGCAGCTTGCCAGGGCCTGGGGCCAACGTCCTGACTTTC
few | TRBJ1-6 | TRBV28 | . | CASSPPGLKEGNSPLHF | TGTGCCAGCAGCCCCCCCGGACTCAAAGAGGGTAATTCACCCCTCCACTTT
few | TRBJ2-3 | TRBV29-1 | . | CSVGTASTDTQYF | TGCAGCGTCGGGACGGCTAGCACAGATACGCAGTATTTT
many | TRBJ2-3 | TRBV12-3/TRBV12-4 | TRBD1 | CASKPGQGADTQYF | TGTGCCAGCAAACCGGGACAGGGGGCAGATACGCAGTATTTT
. | TRBJ1-5 | TRBV3-1 | . | CASSQGIGANQPQHF | TGTGCCAGCAGCCAAGGCATAGGGGCCAATCAGCCCCAGCATTTT
. | TRBJ1-1 | TRBV2 | . | CASSPGLGGTEAFF | TGTGCCAGCAGCCCCGGGCTGGGTGGCACTGAAGCTTTCTTT
. | TRBJ1-6 | TRBV2 | . | CASSGRGRESPLHF | TGTGCCAGCAGTGGACGTGGAAGGGAGTCACCCCTCCACTTT
. | TRBJ2-7 | TRBV28 | TRBD1 | CASNAGGRGLEQYF | TGTGCCAGCAACGCTGGGGGCAGGGGGCTCGAGCAGTACTTC
few | TRBJ2-7 | TRBV5-1 | . | CASSSGPLPSYEQYF | TGCGCCAGCAGCTCCGGGCCCCTCCCCTCCTACGAGCAGTACTTC
few | TRBJ1-5 | TRBV12-3/TRBV12-4 | TRBD1 | CASRAETGANQPQHF | TGTGCCAGCAGGGCCGAGACAGGGGCCAATCAGCCCCAGCATTTT
few | TRBJ2-3 | TRBV5-1 | TRBD2 | CASSLQRGGRFADTQYF | TGCGCCAGCAGCTTGCAGCGGGGGGGCCGGTTCGCAGATACGCAGTATTTT
many | TRBJ2-7 | TRBV10-3 | . | CAISERGGSYEQYF | TGTGCCATCAGTGAGAGAGGGGGCTCCTACGAGCAGTACTTC
. | TRBJ1-2 | TRBV3-1 | TRBD1 | CASSPERGLLTF | TGTGCCAGCAGCCCCGAAAGGGGGCTGCTCACCTTC
. | TRBJ2-3 | TRBV5-1 | TRBD1 | CASSRMPLGTGGTDTQYF | TGCGCCAGCAGCCGGATGCCTCTAGGGACAGGGGGCACAGATACGCAGTATTTT
. | TRBJ2-1 | TRBV18 | . | CASSPPSLHEQFF | TGTGCCAGCTCACCACCGTCTCTCCATGAGCAGTTCTTC
few | TRBJ1-6 | TRBV7-9 | . | CASSASGIHNSPLHF | TGTGCCAGCAGCGCCTCCGGGATACATAATTCACCCCTCCACTTT
. | TRBJ2-7 | TRBV20-1 | TRBD2 | CSATPRTSVSYEQYF | TGCAGTGCCACCCCCCGGACTAGCGTTAGTTACGAGCAGTACTTC
many | TRBJ2-1 | TRBV5-1 | TRBD1 | CASSQSRDRYNEQFF | TGCGCCAGCAGCCAGTCCCGGGACAGATACAATGAGCAGTTCTTC
. | TRBJ2-7 | TRBV7-9 | TRBD1 | CASSSVGDRVTYEQYF | TGTGCCAGCAGCTCCGTCGGGGACAGGGTCACCTACGAACAGTACTTC
few | TRBJ2-7 | TRBV10-3 | . | CAISIGDHYEQYF | TGTGCCATCAGTATCGGGGACCACTACGAGCAGTACTTC
few | TRBJ1-1 | TRBV10-2 | TRBD1 | CASSDPDRLNTEAFF | TGCGCCAGCAGCGACCCGGACAGGTTGAACACTGAAGCTTTCTTT